The rows below give T cell receptor beta chains drawn from one sample of a study of shared clonotypes between healthy human individuals. Clones were sequenced by immunoSEQ multiplex PCR, and TCRdb holds only the in-frame ones, with some missing. Of some 200,000 clones listed, 90% to 95% were seen once; the top ten hold 0.067%. The sequencing input was naive CD4+ T cells sorted from blood. These receptors all come from a woman aged 25 to 39 in good health. CDR3s include the opening cysteine and the closing phenylalanine or tryptophan.

v_gene: TRBV5-1; CDR3aa: CASSFTRGMSGETQYF
v_gene: TRBV28; CDR3aa: CASTQPRQGAREQYF
v_gene: TRBV19; CDR3aa: CASSIVGVSNTGELFF
v_gene: TRBV7-8; CDR3aa: CASSSTGGSNYGYTF
v_gene: TRBV5-6; CDR3aa: CASSGPQAGIYNEQFF
v_gene: TRBV6-1; CDR3aa: CASSFIGREGYEQYF
v_gene: TRBV10-3; CDR3aa: CAPNGGRADTQYF
v_gene: TRBV7-6; CDR3aa: CASSFDTQTYEQYF
v_gene: TRBV7-2; CDR3aa: CASTHRNSGNTIYF
v_gene: TRBV25-1; CDR3aa: CASSEKRSGLGGSHEQFF
v_gene: TRBV29-1; CDR3aa: CSVGPGLVSTGELFF
v_gene: TRBV9; CDR3aa: CASTSGIGGPTDTQYF
v_gene: TRBV5-6; CDR3aa: CASSLWGRVSSYNSPLHF
v_gene: TRBV2; CDR3aa: CASSEIAVSTDTQYF
v_gene: TRBV2; CDR3aa: CASDRGPLEQYF
v_gene: TRBV14; CDR3aa: CASSPRGQGAFYEQYF
v_gene: TRBV21-1; CDR3aa: CASTRDGRVFPYEQYF
v_gene: TRBV5-1; CDR3aa: CASSLGDKIEQYF
v_gene: TRBV5-1; CDR3aa: CASSLVVGVVTEAFF
v_gene: TRBV4-1; CDR3aa: CASSQRDGNYGYTF
v_gene: TRBV28; CDR3aa: CASSLWSGNTIYF
v_gene: TRBV7-9; CDR3aa: CASSPPRRAGVREQYF
v_gene: TRBV27; CDR3aa: CASSLSPLQGGYTF
v_gene: TRBV6-4; CDR3aa: CASHIQDRDLETQYF
v_gene: TRBV7-9; CDR3aa: CASSLGQQKAFF
v_gene: TRBV7-9; CDR3aa: CASSLMGGEYNEQFF
v_gene: TRBV7-9; CDR3aa: CASSPGIHGYTF
v_gene: TRBV18; CDR3aa: CASSPASSYEQYF
v_gene: TRBV14; CDR3aa: CASSVRFSGTRATTYEQYF
v_gene: TRBV7-6; CDR3aa: CASSPGTLDDYEQYF
v_gene: TRBV4-1; CDR3aa: CASSRLGLSGGELFF
v_gene: TRBV28; CDR3aa: CASSLTSNVRQPQHF
v_gene: TRBV11-3; CDR3aa: CASSRDGTSGYNEQFF
v_gene: TRBV11-2; CDR3aa: CASSLVAGGYEQYF
v_gene: TRBV28; CDR3aa: CASSELGLAGGRHEQFF
v_gene: TRBV19; CDR3aa: CASSATRGSGPYEQYF
v_gene: TRBV28; CDR3aa: CASTTGPHGYTF
v_gene: TRBV5-1; CDR3aa: CASSRSGQGNQPQHF
v_gene: TRBV11-3; CDR3aa: CASSSPGLAASSVNNEQFF
v_gene: TRBV28; CDR3aa: CASSLQGVPDTQYF
v_gene: TRBV5-8; CDR3aa: CASSLGLPSYGYTF
v_gene: TRBV7-2; CDR3aa: CASSLKVTSGHASYEQYF
v_gene: TRBV27; CDR3aa: CASSPATSSASYEQYF
v_gene: TRBV11-2; CDR3aa: CASSTPAQGRYEQYF
v_gene: TRBV27; CDR3aa: CASSLSLGGNQPQHF
v_gene: TRBV28; CDR3aa: CASSPSAGRLVYEQYF
v_gene: TRBV9; CDR3aa: CASSPSELAGVGTDTQYF
v_gene: TRBV27; CDR3aa: CASSTWGQAGTQYF
v_gene: TRBV29-1; CDR3aa: CSVRGQTNTGELFF
v_gene: TRBV6-1; CDR3aa: CATTGGLMNTEAFF
v_gene: TRBV18; CDR3aa: CASSDRGLGTDTQYF
v_gene: TRBV28; CDR3aa: CASSLGGTGDNEQFF
v_gene: TRBV28; CDR3aa: CASSPPGSIDEQYF